A single sample is the source of the 18 T cell receptor beta chains below, sequenced in a study of T cells expressing NK-cell markers (TCRdb year 2020). Library preparation used 5' RACE. Instrument used: Illumina HiSeq 2000. The reads underwent TCRdb reprocessing, giving one record for each CDR3 protein sequence and no DNA. The sample's clone listing holds fewer than 16,000 distinct CDR3 sequences. The ten largest clones capture over 50% of the sample. Sample: blood T cells: a sorted CD56 or NKG2C T cell subset, CD4+ or CD8+ T cells, or bulk PBMC T cells (not recorded which). Receptors were obtained from a man aged 18 to 69 in good health.

V and J are TRBV12-3 or TRBV12-4 and TRBJ2-5; TCRdb lists TRBD2, though no DNA is available to test this call. This CDR3 comprises 16 residues. The CDR3 reads CASSSTSGGARETQYF.

The rearrangement uses TRBV29-1 and TRBJ2-4. Germline V gives CDR1 SQVTM, CDR2 ANQGSEA. This CDR3 comprises 15 residues. Here the CDR3 reads CSVVLDFVTKNIQYF.

The rearrangement joins TRBV5-1 to TRBJ1-1; the TCRdb call, TRBD1, lacks DNA for checking. This CDR3 has 13 residues. Germline CDR1 is SGHRS and CDR2 is YFSETQ. The CDR3 sequence: CASREQAGTEAFF.

The chain links TRBV5-1 to TRBJ2-7; TCRdb indicates TRBD2, and absent DNA this call remains unverified. CDR3 size: 16 residues. Germline V lookup: CDR1 SGHRS, CDR2 YFSETQ. This CDR3 reads CASSPTYEDLGREQYF.

The chain employs TRBV12-3 or TRBV12-4 and TRBJ1-1; the D call from TCRdb, TRBD1, cannot be confirmed without DNA. The CDR3 has 14 residues. CDR3 residues: CASARTGMNTEAFF.

The chain carries TRBV29-1 and TRBJ1-2. The CDR3 is 15 residues long. Germline V gives CDR1 SQVTM, CDR2 ANQGSEA. CDR3 in amino acids: CSVHAIAHLDYGYTF.

The V gene is TRBV29-1, the J gene TRBJ2-2; there is no DNA to check the TCRdb D call of TRBD2. Germline V gene sequence: CDR1 SQVTM, CDR2 ANQGSEA. This CDR3 comprises 14 residues. CDR3 region: CSVKAGRNTGELFF.

The CDR3 is CSAPQAGTGGSSYEQYF. V and J are TRBV20-1 and TRBJ2-7; with no DNA, the TCRdb D assignment of TRBD1 cannot be verified. This CDR3 spans 17 amino acids. Per the germline V gene, CDR1 is DFQATT and CDR2 is SNEGSKA (reference sequence).

V and J are TRBV20-1 and TRBJ2-3; TCRdb picks TRBD2, but there is no DNA to check that call. Germline V CDR1 and CDR2: DFQATT, SNEGSKA (reference sequence). This CDR3 is 15 amino acids long. The CDR3 loop is CSYSPGLAGTDTQYF.

The CDR3 protein is CASSKGLAGGRNQETQYF. This rearrangement joins TRBV11-2 to TRBJ2-5; TCRdb selects TRBD2, and the lack of DNA leaves this call unchecked. Germline V gives CDR1 SGHAT, CDR2 FQNNGV. The CDR3 contains 18 residues.

This chain connects TRBV10-3 to TRBJ1-5; TCRdb picks TRBD1, but there is no DNA to check that call. There are 14 residues in the CDR3. Germline V gene lookup returns CDR1 ENHRY and CDR2 SYGVKD. The CDR3: CAIGLRDGNQPQHF.

The V gene is TRBV6-1, the J gene TRBJ1-5; TCRdb designates TRBD1, a call that cannot be tested without DNA. Germline loops: CDR1 MNHNS, CDR2 SASEGT. The CDR3 covers 15 residues. CDR3 sequence: CASSPTLGPNQPQHF.

The J gene is TRBJ2-1, the V gene TRBV6-8; no DNA is available, so the TRBD2 call from TCRdb remains unchecked. Germline CDR1 and CDR2: MNHGY and SAAAGT. The CDR3 runs to 17 residues. The CDR3 loop is CASSTTIAGGFYNEQFF.

The V gene is TRBV20-1, the J gene TRBJ2-2; TCRdb's D gene call, TRBD1, goes unchecked for lack of DNA. This CDR3 is built from 12 residues. CDR1 is DFQATT, CDR2 SNEGSKA, per germline (reference sequence). The CDR3 loop is CSAWTHTGELFF.

The J gene is TRBJ2-5, the V gene TRBV6-6. Germline V CDR1 and CDR2: MNHNY, SVGAGI (reference sequence). The CDR3 is made up of 13 amino acids. CDR3 sequence reads: CASSTGRQETQYF.

The CDR3 sequence: CASSLIGTQAAEQFF. The chain has TRBV11-3 and TRBJ2-1; TCRdb proposes TRBD2, but this gene call is untestable without DNA. The CDR3 length is 15 residues. CDR1 is SGHNT and CDR2 is YENEEA in the germline V gene.

This CDR3 is CATSRDFGTSYF. The chain employs TRBV15 and TRBJ2-5; there is no DNA to check the TCRdb D call of TRBD2. The V gene's germline CDR1 is LNHNV and CDR2 YYDKDF (reference sequence). The CDR3 runs 12 residues.

This chain joins TRBV24-1 and TRBJ2-5; the D gene TCRdb calls, TRBD1, cannot be checked with no DNA. From germline, CDR1 is KGHDR and CDR2 SFDVKD. The length of the CDR3 is 16 residues. CDR3 loop: CATSDRMRPGQETQYF.